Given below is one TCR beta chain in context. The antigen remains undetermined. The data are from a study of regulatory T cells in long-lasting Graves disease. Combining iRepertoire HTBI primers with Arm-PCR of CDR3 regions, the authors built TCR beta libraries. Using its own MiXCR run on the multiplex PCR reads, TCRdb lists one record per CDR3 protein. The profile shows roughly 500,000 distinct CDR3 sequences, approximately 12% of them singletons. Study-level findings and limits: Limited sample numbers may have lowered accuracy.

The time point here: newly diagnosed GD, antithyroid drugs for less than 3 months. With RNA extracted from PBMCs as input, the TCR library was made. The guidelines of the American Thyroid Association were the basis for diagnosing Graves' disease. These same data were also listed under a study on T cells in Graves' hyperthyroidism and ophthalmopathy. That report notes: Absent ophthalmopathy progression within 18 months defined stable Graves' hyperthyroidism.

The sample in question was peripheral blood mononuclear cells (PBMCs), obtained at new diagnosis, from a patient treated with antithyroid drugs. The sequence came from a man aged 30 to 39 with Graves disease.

CDR3 amino acids: CASSLPGYYEQYF. The CDR3 nucleotides are TGCGCCAGCAGCCTCCCTGGGTACTACGAGCAGTACTTC. The V and J genes are TRBV4-1 and TRBJ2-7; D gene ambiguous. This CDR3 spans 13 amino acids. CDR1 is MGHRA and CDR2 is YSYEKL in the germline V gene. Trimming took 4 bases from V and 3 from J, leaving 10 bases between them.